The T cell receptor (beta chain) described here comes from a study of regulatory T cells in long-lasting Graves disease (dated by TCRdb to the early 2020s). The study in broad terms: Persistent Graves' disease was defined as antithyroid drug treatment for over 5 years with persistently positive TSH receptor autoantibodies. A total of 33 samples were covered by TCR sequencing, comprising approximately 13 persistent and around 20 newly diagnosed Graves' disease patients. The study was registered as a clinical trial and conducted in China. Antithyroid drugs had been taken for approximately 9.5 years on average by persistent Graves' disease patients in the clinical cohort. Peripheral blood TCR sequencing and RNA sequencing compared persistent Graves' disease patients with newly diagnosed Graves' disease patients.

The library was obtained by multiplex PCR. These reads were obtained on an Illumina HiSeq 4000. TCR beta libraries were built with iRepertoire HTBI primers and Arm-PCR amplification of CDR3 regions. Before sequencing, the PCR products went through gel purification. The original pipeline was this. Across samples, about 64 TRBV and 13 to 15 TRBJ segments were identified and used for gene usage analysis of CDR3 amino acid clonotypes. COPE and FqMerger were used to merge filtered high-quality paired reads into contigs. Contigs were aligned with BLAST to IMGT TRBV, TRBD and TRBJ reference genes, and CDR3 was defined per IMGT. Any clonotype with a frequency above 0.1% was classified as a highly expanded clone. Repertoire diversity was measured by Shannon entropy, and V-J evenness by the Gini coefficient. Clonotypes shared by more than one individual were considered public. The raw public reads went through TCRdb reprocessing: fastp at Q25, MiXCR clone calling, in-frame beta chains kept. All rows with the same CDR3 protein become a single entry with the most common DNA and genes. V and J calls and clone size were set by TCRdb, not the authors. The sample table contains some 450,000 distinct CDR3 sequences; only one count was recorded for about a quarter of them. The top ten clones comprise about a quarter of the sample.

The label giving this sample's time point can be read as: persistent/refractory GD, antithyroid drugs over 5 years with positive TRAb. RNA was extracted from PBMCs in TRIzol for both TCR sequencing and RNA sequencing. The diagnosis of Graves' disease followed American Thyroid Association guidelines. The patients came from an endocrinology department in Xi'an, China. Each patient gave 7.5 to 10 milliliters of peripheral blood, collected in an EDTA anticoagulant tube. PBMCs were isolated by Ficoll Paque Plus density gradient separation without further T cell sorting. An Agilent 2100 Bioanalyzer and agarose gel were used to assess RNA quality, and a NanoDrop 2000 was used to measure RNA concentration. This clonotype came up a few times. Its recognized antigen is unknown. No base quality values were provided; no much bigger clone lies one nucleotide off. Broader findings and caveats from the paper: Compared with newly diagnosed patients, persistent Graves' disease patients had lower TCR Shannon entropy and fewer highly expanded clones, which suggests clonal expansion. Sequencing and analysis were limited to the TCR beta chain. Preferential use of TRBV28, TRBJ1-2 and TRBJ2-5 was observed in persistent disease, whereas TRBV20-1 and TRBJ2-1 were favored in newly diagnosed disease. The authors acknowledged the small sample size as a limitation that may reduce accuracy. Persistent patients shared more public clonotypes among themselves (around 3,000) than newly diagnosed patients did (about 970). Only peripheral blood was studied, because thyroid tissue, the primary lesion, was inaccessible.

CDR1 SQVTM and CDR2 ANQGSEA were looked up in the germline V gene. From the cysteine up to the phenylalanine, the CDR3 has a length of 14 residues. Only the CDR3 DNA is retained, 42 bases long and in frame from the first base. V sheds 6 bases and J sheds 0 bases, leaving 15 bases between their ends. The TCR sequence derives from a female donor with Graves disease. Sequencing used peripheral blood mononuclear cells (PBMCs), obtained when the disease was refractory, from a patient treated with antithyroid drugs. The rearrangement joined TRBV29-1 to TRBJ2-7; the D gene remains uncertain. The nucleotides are TGCAGCGTCCAGTCCCCCCTCAACTCCTACGAGCAGTACTTC. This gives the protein CSVQSPLNSYEQYF.